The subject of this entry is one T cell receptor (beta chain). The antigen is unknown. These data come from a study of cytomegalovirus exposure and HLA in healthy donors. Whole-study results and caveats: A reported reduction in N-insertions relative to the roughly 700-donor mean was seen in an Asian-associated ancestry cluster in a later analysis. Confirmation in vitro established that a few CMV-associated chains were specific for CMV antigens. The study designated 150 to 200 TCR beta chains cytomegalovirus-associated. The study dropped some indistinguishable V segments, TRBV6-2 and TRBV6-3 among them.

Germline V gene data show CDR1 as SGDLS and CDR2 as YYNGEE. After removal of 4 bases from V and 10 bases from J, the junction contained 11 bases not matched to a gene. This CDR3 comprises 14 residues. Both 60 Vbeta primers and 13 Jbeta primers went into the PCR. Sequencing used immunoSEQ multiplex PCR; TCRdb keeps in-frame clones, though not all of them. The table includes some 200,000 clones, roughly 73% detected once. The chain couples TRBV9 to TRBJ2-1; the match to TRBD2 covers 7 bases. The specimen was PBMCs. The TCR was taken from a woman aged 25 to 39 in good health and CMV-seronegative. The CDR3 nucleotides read TGTGCCAGCAGCTCCTGGACTAGAAGGAGCGAGCAGTTCTTC. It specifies CASSSWTRRSEQFF. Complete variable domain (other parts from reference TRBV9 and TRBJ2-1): DSGVTQTPKHLITATGQRVTLRCSPRSGDLSVYWYQQSLDQGLQFLIQYYNGEERAKGNILERFSAQQFPDLHSELNLSSLELGDSALYFCASSSWTRRSEQFFGPGTRLTVL.